This T cell receptor beta chain originates from a study of cytotoxic CD8 clonotypes in ibrutinib-treated CLL. Study-wide findings and caveats: Clonality went up at ibrutinib response and then declined back toward baseline at progression.

Remarks on this clone: Its target is not known.

Profiling relied on immunoSEQ multiplex PCR, and the TCRdb table lists in-frame clones only, not all of them. The sample yields about 92,000 clones, more than 70% seen once. The sequences come from PBMCs, collected after 24 months of ibrutinib treatment. This clonotype originated in a human donor with chronic lymphocytic leukemia.

CDR3 region: CASSLETNGNEQFF. CDR3 DNA sequence: TGTGCCAGCAGCTTAGAGACAAATGGGAATGAGCAGTTCTTC. The chain is built from TRBV7-9 and TRBJ2-1; D remains unclear. The germline CDR1 and CDR2 sequences are SEHNR and FQNEAQ (reference sequence). The CDR3 sequence is 14 residues long. V was clipped by 1 base and J by 7 bases, with 11 bases between them.